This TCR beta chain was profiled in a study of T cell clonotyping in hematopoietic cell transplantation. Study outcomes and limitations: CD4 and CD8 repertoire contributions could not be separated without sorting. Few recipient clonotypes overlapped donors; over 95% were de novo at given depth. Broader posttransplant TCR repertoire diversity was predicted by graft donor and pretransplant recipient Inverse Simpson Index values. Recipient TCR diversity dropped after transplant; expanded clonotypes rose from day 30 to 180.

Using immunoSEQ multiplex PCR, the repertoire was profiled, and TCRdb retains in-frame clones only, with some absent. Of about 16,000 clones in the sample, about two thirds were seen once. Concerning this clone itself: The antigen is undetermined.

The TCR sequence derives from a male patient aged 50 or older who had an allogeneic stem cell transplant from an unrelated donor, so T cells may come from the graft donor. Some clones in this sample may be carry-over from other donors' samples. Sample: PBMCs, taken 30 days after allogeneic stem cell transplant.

The CDR3 bases are TGTGCCTGGAGTGTACGAAGTACCGCCTATGGCTACACCTTC. Translation: CAWSVRSTAYGYTF. The chain combines TRBV30 with TRBJ1-2; D gene unclear. The CDR3 sequence is 14 residues long. V was clipped by 0 bases and J by 4 bases, with 12 bases between them. The germline V gene has CDR1 GTSNPN and CDR2 SVGIG (reference sequence).